What follows are 28 T cell receptor beta chains derived from one specimen sequenced in a study of technical replicates of blood from a handful of donors. The method was immunoSEQ multiplex PCR; TCRdb's version includes in-frame clones alone and lacks a portion of them. The sample holds about 67,000 clones, 95% to 97% seen once. The sample consisted of T cells isolated from PBMCs. These receptors all stem from a human donor in good health.

A few counts support this clone. The chain employs TRBV4-1 and TRBJ2-7; 7 bases are shared with TRBD2. Germline lookup yields CDR1 MGHRA and CDR2 YSYEKL. J was trimmed by 1 base and V by 6 bases; bases with no gene match: 6. This CDR3 region has 14 residues. CDR3 in amino acids: CASRRTSASYEQYF. The CDR3, as DNA: TGCGCCAGCAGACGAACTAGCGCATCCTACGAGCAGTACTTC.

The chain uses TRBV5-1 and TRBJ2-7; D may be TRBD1 (5 bases). The germline V gene has CDR1 SGHRS and CDR2 YFSETQ. CDR3 length: 14 amino acids. Trimming shortened V by 0 bases and J by 6 bases, and 13 bases separated the two germline ends. In nucleotides, the CDR3 is TGCGCCAGCAGCTTGGTTAGGGGTATGGGCGAGCAGTACTTC. This sequence encodes CASSLVRGMGEQYF.

This chain joins TRBV12-5 and TRBJ1-2; a possible D gene is TRBD1 (6 bases). This CDR3 is 19 amino acids long. Germline V lookup: CDR1 LGHNT, CDR2 FRNRAP. Trimming stripped 0 bases from V and 1 base from J, with 21 bases between. The CDR3 is CASGLVRRDTSVNNYGYTF. In DNA, the CDR3 is TGTGCTAGTGGTTTGGTACGCCGGGACACAAGTGTTAATAACTATGGCTACACCTTC.

The chain recombines TRBV28 with TRBJ2-7; 7 nucleotides align to TRBD1. Germline assignment: CDR1 MDHEN and CDR2 SYDVKM. CDR3 size: 17 residues. V was clipped by 5 bases and J by 3 bases; unmatched bases: 16. For the CDR3, the DNA is TGTGCCAGCAGTGTATCTCCCGACAGGGAAACGTTCTACGAGCAGTACTTC. It yields the protein CASSVSPDRETFYEQYF. Filled out from reference TRBV28 and TRBJ2-7, the complete variable domain reads DVKVTQSSRYLVKRTGEKVFLECVQDMDHENMFWYRQDPGLGLRLIYFSYDVKMKEKGDIPEGYSVSREKKERFSLILESASTNQTSMYLCASSVSPDRETFYEQYFGPGTRLTVT.

The chain joins TRBV10-2 to TRBJ2-2; 9 positions agree with TRBD2. From germline, CDR1 is WSHSY and CDR2 SAAADI. This CDR3 spans 16 amino acids. V shed 3 bases and J 5 bases; nucleotides not matched to a gene: 7. This chain's CDR3 is CASSESPSGRTGELFF. The CDR3 coding sequence is TGCGCCAGCAGTGAATCGCCCAGCGGGAGGACCGGGGAGCTGTTTTTT.

The chain has TRBV9 and TRBJ2-3; 8 bases line up with TRBD1. This CDR3 spans 15 amino acids. CDR1 is SGDLS and CDR2 is YYNGEE in the germline V gene. The junction had 4 bases not matched to a gene; V was cut back by 4 bases and J by 0 bases. The CDR3 loop is CASSFRTGSTDTQYF. The DNA of the CDR3 is TGTGCCAGCAGCTTCCGGACAGGGAGCACAGATACGCAGTATTTT.

The chain joins TRBV28 to TRBJ2-7, with 8 bases aligning to TRBD1. V dropped 5 bases and J dropped 7; count of bases not matched to a gene: 7. Germline V gene lookup returns CDR1 MDHEN and CDR2 SYDVKM. This CDR3 is 13 amino acids long. The CDR3 is CASSLTGVWEQYF. CDR3 nucleotides: TGTGCCAGCAGTCTGACAGGGGTATGGGAGCAGTACTTC.

The V gene is TRBV6-4, the J gene TRBJ2-2; 7 bases are shared with TRBD2. Germline loops: CDR1 MRHNA, CDR2 SNTAGT. The CDR3 length is 14 residues. Trimming cost V 1 base and J 4 bases; bases outside gene matches: 0. CDR3 DNA: TGTGCCAGCAGTGACTGGGGGGGCACCGGGGAGCTGTTTTTT. Amino acids: CASSDWGGTGELFF.

The chain has TRBV7-9 and TRBJ1-2; D is undetermined. The CDR3 length is 13 residues. The germline V gene has CDR1 SEHNR and CDR2 FQNEAQ (reference sequence). V was trimmed by 8 bases and J by 1 base, leaving 11 bases between them. CDR3 region: CASSSSHNYGYTF. As DNA, the CDR3 is TGTGCCAGCTCCTCGAGCCATAACTATGGCTACACCTTC.

The chain is built from TRBV6-1 and TRBJ2-3, with TRBD2 as a possible D gene (5 bases). The CDR3 sequence is 17 residues long. Germline-derived CDR1 and CDR2 are MNHNS and SASEGT. Trimming cost V 2 bases and J 3 bases, with 18 bases left between them. The CDR3 reads CASSEQSAGGLTDTQYF. The CDR3 nucleotides read TGTGCCAGCAGTGAACAATCGGCGGGTGGATTAACAGATACGCAGTATTTT.

The CDR3 reads CASSPSLNTEAFF. As DNA, the CDR3 is TGTGCCAGTAGTCCGTCCCTGAACACTGAAGCTTTCTTT. V and J are TRBV19 and TRBJ1-1; D not certain. The CDR3 spans 13 residues. Per the germline V gene, CDR1 is LNHDA and CDR2 is SQIVND (reference sequence). Trimming took off 5 bases at V and 0 bases at J, with 7 bases between the two ends.

This sequence joins TRBV2 and TRBJ1-2; possibly TRBD1 for D (6 bases). Per the germline V gene, CDR1 is SNHLY and CDR2 is FYNNEI. With 3 bases removed from V and 5 bases from J, the gap between germline ends came to 16 bases. The CDR3 sequence is 15 residues long. This CDR3 reads CASSESSGAIYGYTF. CDR3 DNA: TGTGCCAGCAGTGAGTCCTCAGGGGCGATTTATGGCTACACCTTC.

The V and J genes are TRBV6-6 and TRBJ2-7, with 12 positions matching TRBD1. Germline-derived CDR1 and CDR2 are MNHNY and SVGAGI (reference sequence). CDR3 length: 16 amino acids. The ends lost 0 bases at V and 4 bases at J; junction bases unmatched: 4. In DNA, the CDR3 is TGTGCCAGCAGTTACTCGGGGGACAGGGGGCCATACGAGCAGTACTTC. Protein sequence: CASSYSGDRGPYEQYF.

The chain recombines TRBV2 with TRBJ1-5; maybe TRBD1 (6 bases). The ends were cut back, 4 bases at V and 0 bases at J, with 16 bases in the middle. The CDR3 length is 17 residues. CDR1 SNHLY and CDR2 FYNNEI come from the germline V gene. CDR3 region: CASSVQGEVISNQPQHF. CDR3 nucleotide sequence: TGTGCCAGCAGTGTACAGGGAGAGGTGATTAGCAATCAGCCCCAGCATTTT.

The chain combines TRBV4-1 with TRBJ2-1; TRBD1 might be the D (5 bases). The CDR3 has 13 amino acids. CDR1 is MGHRA, CDR2 YSYEKL, per germline. V was clipped by 4 bases and J by 5 bases, with 9 bases between them. The DNA for the CDR3 is TGCGCCAGCAGCCTTACAGGTGACAATGAGCAGTTCTTC. Translating it yields CASSLTGDNEQFF.

CDR3 loop: CAWSVRGANTGELFF. CDR3 coding DNA: TGTGCCTGGAGTGTACGAGGAGCGAACACCGGGGAGCTGTTTTTT. The genes are TRBV30 and TRBJ2-2; the D is unclear. Trimming stripped 0 bases from V and 0 bases from J, with 8 bases between. CDR3 size: 15 residues. CDR1 is GTSNPN, CDR2 SVGIG, per germline (reference sequence). The whole variable domain, filled in from reference TRBV30 and TRBJ2-2, reads SQTIHQWPATLVQPVGSPLSLECTVEGTSNPNLYWYRQAAGRGLQLLFYSVGIGQISSEVPQNLSASRPQDRQFILSSKKLLLSDSGFYLCAWSVRGANTGELFFGEGSRLTVL.

The rearrangement uses TRBV11-1 and TRBJ2-5; a weak D match, TRBD2 (6 bases). The germline V gene has CDR1 SGHAT and CDR2 FQDESV (reference sequence). V was trimmed by 4 bases and J by 4 bases, leaving 10 bases between them. The CDR3 length is 13 residues. The CDR3 nucleotides read TGTGCCAGCAGCTATCGGAGGGGAGAGACCCAGTACTTC. Its protein product is CASSYRRGETQYF.

The chain combines TRBV9 with TRBJ2-7; tentatively, D is TRBD1 (7 bases). Looked up from germline, CDR1 is SGDLS and CDR2 is YYNGEE. The V gene lost 4 bases and the J gene lost 2 bases, with 13 bases spanning the gap. CDR3 length: 14 amino acids. CDR3 DNA: TGTGCCAGCAGCCGGGGGACAGCCACCTACGAGCAGTACTTC. Translation gives CASSRGTATYEQYF.

This clone was detected once. V and J are TRBV10-2 and TRBJ2-1; no clear D. The CDR3 extends over 11 amino acids. CDR1 and CDR2 from the germline V gene are WSHSY and SAAADI. The V and J ends lost 7 bases and 2 bases respectively, with 3 bases between them. In DNA form, the CDR3 reads TGCGCCAGCATAGCCTACAATGAGCAGTTCTTC. Translating it yields CASIAYNEQFF.

The CDR3 loop reads CASLRAGGTGELFF. CDR3 DNA sequence: TGTGCCTCCCTTCGGGCAGGAGGAACCGGGGAGCTGTTTTTT. The V call is TRBV9, the J call TRBJ2-2; possibly TRBD2 for D (5 bases). The germline V gene encodes CDR1 SGDLS and CDR2 YYNGEE. The V and J ends lost 10 bases and 5 bases respectively, with 18 bases between them. CDR3 length equals 14 residues.

This sequence joins TRBV11-1 and TRBJ2-1, with unresolved D. Germline CDR1 reads SGHAT; CDR2 reads FQDESV (reference sequence). Trimming removed 5 bases at V and 4 bases at J, with 6 bases between. CDR3 length: 12 residues. CDR3 DNA: TGTGCCAGCAGCGTCTTGTACAATGAGCAGTTCTTC. Its translation: CASSVLYNEQFF. Complete variable domain (other parts from reference TRBV11-1 and TRBJ2-1): EAEVAQSPRYKITEKSQAVAFWCDPISGHATLYWYRQILGQGPELLVQFQDESVVDDSQLPKDRFSAERLKGVDSTLKIQPAELGDSAMYLCASSVLYNEQFFGPGTRLTVL.

This chain uses TRBV30 with TRBJ1-4; D not certain. The V gene lost 0 bases and the J gene lost 7 bases, with 6 bases spanning the gap. The CDR3 is made up of 12 amino acids. Germline V gene lookup returns CDR1 GTSNPN and CDR2 SVGIG (reference sequence). Written as DNA, the CDR3 is TGTGCCTGGAGTGTACAAGTTGAAAAACTGTTTTTT. Translating gives CAWSVQVEKLFF.

The chain has TRBV18 and TRBJ1-1, with D unresolved. Trimming removed 8 bases from V and 1 base from J, with 5 bases in between. CDR1 and CDR2 (germline): KGHSH, LQKENI. The CDR3 covers 11 residues. CDR3: CASPKNTEAFF. The CDR3 bases are TGTGCCAGCCCAAAGAACACTGAAGCTTTCTTT.

This clone was detected only once. The rearrangement uses TRBV6-5 and TRBJ1-1, with D perhaps matching TRBD1 (6 bases). This CDR3 is built from 14 residues. Deletions cut 4 bases from V and 6 bases from J, with 15 bases between. Germline lookup yields CDR1 MNHEY and CDR2 SVGAGI. This chain's CDR3 is CASSWLQGEAEAFF. CDR3 sequence (DNA): TGTGCCAGCAGTTGGTTACAGGGAGAGGCTGAAGCTTTCTTT.

The chain carries TRBV7-7 and TRBJ2-5; 8 nucleotides match TRBD1. This CDR3 has 16 residues. The germline gives CDR1 SSHAT, CDR2 FNYEAQ (reference sequence). Unmatched junction bases numbered 12, after V lost 5 bases and J lost 4 bases. The DNA of the CDR3 is TGTGCCAGCAGCCTTTCGTATCGGACAGGGTCAGAGACCCAGTACTTC. Amino acids: CASSLSYRTGSETQYF.

The CDR3 DNA is TGTGCCAGCAGTTTGGGGTCCAGGACAAGCAATCAGCCCCAGCATTTT. Translation gives CASSLGSRTSNQPQHF. The chain carries TRBV28 and TRBJ1-5; weak D call: TRBD1 (5 bases). V lost 3 bases and J 1 base, leaving 13 bases between the germline ends. The CDR3 loop spans 16 amino acids. The germline CDR1 and CDR2 sequences are MDHEN and SYDVKM. Supplemented by reference TRBV28 and TRBJ1-5, the full variable domain reads DVKVTQSSRYLVKRTGEKVFLECVQDMDHENMFWYRQDPGLGLRLIYFSYDVKMKEKGDIPEGYSVSREKKERFSLILESASTNQTSMYLCASSLGSRTSNQPQHFGDGTRLSIL.

The chain combines TRBV19 with TRBJ2-7, with D possibly being TRBD1 (5 bases). The V end lost 3 bases, the J end lost 2 bases, and 14 bases lay between the germline ends. The CDR3 spans 15 residues. Germline loops: CDR1 LNHDA, CDR2 SQIVND (reference sequence). CDR3 loop: CASSIADSRAYEQYF. In DNA form, the CDR3 reads TGTGCCAGTAGTATCGCAGACAGTCGGGCCTACGAGCAGTACTTC.

The chain links TRBV4-1 to TRBJ2-1, with 7 positions matching TRBD2. Germline trimming cut 4 bases from V and 6 bases from J; bases unmatched to any gene: 3. The CDR3 length is 13 residues. CDR1 is MGHRA, CDR2 YSYEKL, per germline. DNA for the CDR3: TGCGCCAGCAGCCCCGGGACTATCAATGAGCAGTTCTTC. Protein sequence: CASSPGTINEQFF.